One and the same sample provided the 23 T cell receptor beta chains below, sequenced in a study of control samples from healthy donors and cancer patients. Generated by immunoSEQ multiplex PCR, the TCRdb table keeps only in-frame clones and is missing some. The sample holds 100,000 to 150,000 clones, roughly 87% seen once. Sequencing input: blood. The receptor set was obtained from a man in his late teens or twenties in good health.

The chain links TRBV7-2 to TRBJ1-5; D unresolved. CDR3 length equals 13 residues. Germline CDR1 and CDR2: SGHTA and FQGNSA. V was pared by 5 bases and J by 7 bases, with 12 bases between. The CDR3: CASSPSPGQPQHF. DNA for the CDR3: TGTGCCAGCAGCCCCAGCCCCGGACAGCCCCAGCATTTT.

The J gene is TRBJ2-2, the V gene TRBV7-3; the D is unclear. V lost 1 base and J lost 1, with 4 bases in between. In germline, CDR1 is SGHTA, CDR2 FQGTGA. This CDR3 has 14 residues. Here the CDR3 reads CASSLNKNTGELFF. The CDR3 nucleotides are TGTGCCAGCAGCTTAAACAAGAACACCGGGGAGCTGTTTTTT.

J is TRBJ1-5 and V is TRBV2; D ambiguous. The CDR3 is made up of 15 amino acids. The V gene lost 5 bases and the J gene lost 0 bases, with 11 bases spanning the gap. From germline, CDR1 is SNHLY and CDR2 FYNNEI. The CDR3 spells CASSYETSSNQPQHF. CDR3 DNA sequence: TGTGCCAGCAGTTACGAGACAAGTAGCAATCAGCCCCAGCATTTT.

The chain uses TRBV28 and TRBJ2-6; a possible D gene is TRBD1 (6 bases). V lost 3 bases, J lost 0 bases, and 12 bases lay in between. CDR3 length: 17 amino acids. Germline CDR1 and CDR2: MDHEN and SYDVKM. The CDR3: CASSLFGTPSGANVLTF. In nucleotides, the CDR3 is TGTGCCAGCAGTTTGTTCGGGACACCCTCTGGGGCCAACGTCCTGACTTTC.

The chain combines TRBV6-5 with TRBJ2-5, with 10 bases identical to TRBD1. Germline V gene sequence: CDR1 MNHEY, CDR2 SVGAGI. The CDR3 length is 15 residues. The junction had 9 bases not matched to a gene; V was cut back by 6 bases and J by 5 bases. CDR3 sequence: CASSSGTGARETQYF. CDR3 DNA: TGTGCCAGCAGCAGCGGGACAGGGGCTCGTGAGACCCAGTACTTC.

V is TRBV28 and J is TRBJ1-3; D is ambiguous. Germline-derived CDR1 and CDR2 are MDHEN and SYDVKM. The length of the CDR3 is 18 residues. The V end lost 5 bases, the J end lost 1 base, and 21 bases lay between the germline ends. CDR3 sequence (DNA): TGTGCCAGCAGTAAGGTGGGCATTCAGTCCCGGTCTGGAAACACCATATATTTT. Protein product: CASSKVGIQSRSGNTIYF.

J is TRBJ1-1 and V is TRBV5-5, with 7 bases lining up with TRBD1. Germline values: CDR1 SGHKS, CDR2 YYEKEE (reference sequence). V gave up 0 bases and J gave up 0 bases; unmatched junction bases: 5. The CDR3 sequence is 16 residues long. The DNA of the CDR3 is TGTGCCAGCAGCTTGGCGGGACAGTTCATGAACACTGAAGCTTTCTTT. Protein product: CASSLAGQFMNTEAFF.

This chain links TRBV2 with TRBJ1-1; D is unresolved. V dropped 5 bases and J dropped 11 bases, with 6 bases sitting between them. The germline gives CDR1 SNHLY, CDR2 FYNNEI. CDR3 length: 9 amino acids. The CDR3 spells CASSLTAFF. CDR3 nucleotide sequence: TGTGCCAGCAGTTTAACGGCTTTCTTT.

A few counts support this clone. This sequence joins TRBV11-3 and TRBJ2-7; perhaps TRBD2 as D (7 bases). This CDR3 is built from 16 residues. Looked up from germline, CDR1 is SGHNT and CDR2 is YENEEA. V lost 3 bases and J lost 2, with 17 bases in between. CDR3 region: CASSLEKGGGTYEQYF. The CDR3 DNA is TGTGCCAGCAGCTTGGAAAAGGGAGGGGGGACCTACGAGCAGTACTTC.

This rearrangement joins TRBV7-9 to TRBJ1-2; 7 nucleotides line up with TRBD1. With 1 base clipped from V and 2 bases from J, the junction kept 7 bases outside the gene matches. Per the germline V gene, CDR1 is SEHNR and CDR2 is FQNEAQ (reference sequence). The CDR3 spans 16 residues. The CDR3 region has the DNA TGTGCCAGCAGCTTAGATATGACAGGGAGGAACTATGGCTACACCTTC. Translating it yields CASSLDMTGRNYGYTF.

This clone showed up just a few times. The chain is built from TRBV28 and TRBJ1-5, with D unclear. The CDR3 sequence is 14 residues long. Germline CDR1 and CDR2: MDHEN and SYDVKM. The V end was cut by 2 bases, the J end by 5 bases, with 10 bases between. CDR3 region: CASSLLGKDQPQHF. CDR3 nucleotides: TGTGCCAGCAGTTTACTGGGGAAAGATCAGCCCCAGCATTTT. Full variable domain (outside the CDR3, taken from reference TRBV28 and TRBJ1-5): DVKVTQSSRYLVKRTGEKVFLECVQDMDHENMFWYRQDPGLGLRLIYFSYDVKMKEKGDIPEGYSVSREKKERFSLILESASTNQTSMYLCASSLLGKDQPQHFGDGTRLSIL.

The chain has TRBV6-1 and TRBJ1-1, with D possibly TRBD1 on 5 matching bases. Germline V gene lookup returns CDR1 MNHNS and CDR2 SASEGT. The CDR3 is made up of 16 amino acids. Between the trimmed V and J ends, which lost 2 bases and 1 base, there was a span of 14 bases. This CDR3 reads CASSELMRGPNTEAFF. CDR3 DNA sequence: TGTGCCAGCAGTGAATTGATGAGGGGACCGAACACTGAAGCTTTCTTT.

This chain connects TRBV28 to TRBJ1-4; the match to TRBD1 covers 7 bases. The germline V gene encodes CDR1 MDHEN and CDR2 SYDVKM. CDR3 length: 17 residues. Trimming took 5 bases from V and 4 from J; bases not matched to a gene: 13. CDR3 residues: CASSPLPDRALNEKLFF. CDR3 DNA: TGTGCCAGCAGTCCTCTCCCTGACAGGGCCCTTAATGAAAAACTGTTTTTT.

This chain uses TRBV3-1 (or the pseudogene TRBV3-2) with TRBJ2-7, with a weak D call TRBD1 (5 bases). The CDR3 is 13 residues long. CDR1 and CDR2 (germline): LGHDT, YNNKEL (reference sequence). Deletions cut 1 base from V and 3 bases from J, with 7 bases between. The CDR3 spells CASSQVTDYEQYF. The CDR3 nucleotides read TGTGCCAGCAGCCAAGTGACAGACTACGAGCAGTACTTC.

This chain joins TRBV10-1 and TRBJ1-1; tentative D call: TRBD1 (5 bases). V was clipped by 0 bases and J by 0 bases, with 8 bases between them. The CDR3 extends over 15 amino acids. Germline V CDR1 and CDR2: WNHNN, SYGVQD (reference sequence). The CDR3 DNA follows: TGCGCCAGCAGTGAGTCGTCGACAGTGAACACTGAAGCTTTCTTT. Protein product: CASSESSTVNTEAFF.

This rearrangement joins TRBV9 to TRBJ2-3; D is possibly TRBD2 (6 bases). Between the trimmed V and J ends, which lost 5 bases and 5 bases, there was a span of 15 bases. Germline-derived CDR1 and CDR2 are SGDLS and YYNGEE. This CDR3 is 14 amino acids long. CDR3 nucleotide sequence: TGTGCCAGCAGACGGGACTCGGTGGGAGATACGCAGTATTTT. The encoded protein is CASRRDSVGDTQYF.

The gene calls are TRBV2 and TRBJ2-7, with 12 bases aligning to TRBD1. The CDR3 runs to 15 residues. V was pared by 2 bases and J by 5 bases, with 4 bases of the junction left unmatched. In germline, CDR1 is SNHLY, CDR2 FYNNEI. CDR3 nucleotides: TGTGCCAGCAGTGAACAGGGACAGGGGGCGGACGAGCAGTACTTC. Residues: CASSEQGQGADEQYF.

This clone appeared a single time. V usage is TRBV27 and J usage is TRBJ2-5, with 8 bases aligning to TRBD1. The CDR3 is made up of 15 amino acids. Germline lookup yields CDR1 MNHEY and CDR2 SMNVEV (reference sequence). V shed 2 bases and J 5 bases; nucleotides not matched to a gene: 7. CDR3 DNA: TGTGCCAGCAGTTTAGGGCAGGGGGCGGGTGAGACCCAGTACTTC. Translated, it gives CASSLGQGAGETQYF.

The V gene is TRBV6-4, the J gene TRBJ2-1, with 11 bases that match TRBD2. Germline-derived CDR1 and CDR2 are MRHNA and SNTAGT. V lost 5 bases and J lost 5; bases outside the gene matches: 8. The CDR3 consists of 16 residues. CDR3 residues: CASSLLSGRGDNEQFF. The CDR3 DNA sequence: TGTGCCAGCAGTCTCCTTAGCGGGAGGGGAGACAATGAGCAGTTCTTC.

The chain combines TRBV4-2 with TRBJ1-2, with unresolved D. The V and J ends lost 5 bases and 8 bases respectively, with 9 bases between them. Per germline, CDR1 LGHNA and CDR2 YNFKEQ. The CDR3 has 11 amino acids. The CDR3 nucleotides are TGTGCCAGCAGCACGAATGGGGGCTACACCTTC. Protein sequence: CASSTNGGYTF.

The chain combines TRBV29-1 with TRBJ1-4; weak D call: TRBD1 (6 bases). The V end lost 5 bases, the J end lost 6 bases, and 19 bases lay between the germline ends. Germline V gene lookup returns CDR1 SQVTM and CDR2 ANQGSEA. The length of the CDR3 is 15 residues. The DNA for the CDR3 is TGCAGCGTTAATGAGGGGGACGAGTTTTATGAAAAACTGTTTTTT. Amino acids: CSVNEGDEFYEKLFF.

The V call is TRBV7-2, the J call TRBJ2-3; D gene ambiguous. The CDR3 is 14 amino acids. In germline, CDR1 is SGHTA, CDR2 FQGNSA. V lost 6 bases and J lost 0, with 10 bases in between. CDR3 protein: CASSPDTSTDTQYF. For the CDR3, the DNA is TGTGCCAGCAGTCCTGACACTAGCACAGATACGCAGTATTTT.

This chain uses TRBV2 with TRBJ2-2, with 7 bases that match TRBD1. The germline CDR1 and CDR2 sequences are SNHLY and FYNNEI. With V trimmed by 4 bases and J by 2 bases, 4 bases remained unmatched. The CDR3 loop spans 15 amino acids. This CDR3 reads CASSADRVNTGELFF. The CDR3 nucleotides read TGTGCCAGCAGTGCTGACAGGGTTAACACCGGGGAGCTGTTTTTT. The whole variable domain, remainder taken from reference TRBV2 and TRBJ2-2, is EPEVTQTPSHQVTQMGQEVILRCVPISNHLYFYWYRQILGQKVEFLVSFYNNEISEKSEIFDDQFSVERPDGSNFTLKIRSTKLEDSAMYFCASSADRVNTGELFFGEGSRLTVL.